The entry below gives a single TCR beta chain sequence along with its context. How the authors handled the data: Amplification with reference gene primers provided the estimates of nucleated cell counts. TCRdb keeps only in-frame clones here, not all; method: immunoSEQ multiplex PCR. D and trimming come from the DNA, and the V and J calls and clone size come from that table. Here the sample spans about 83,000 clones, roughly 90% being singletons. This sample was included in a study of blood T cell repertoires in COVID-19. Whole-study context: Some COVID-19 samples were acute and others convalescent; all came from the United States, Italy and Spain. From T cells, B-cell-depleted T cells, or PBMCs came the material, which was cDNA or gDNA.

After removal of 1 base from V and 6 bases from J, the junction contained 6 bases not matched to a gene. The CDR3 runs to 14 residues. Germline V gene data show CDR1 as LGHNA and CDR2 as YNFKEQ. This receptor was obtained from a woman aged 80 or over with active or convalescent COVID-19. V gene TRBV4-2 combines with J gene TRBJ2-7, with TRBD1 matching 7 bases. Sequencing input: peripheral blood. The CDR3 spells CASSQGDRASEQYF. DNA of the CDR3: TGTGCCAGCAGCCAAGGAGACAGGGCCTCCGAGCAGTACTTC.